This T cell receptor (beta chain) was identified in a study of response to subunit inactivated influenza vaccine. Broader study findings: Seasonal influenza vaccination, on each occasion, was suggested by the authors to recruit few new T cells.

The ends were cut back, 2 bases at V and 5 bases at J, with 12 bases in the middle. This CDR3 has 15 residues. The table lists this clonotype with a few counts. Antigen unknown. TCRdb ran MiXCR on the RT-PCR reads and lists one entry per CDR3 protein. The table lists around 570,000 distinct CDR3 sequences, 7.6% of them singletons. The sequenced sample was PBMCs from blood, obtained roughly 24 months after vaccination. This sequence joins TRBV12-3 or TRBV12-4 and TRBJ2-2; tentative D call: TRBD2 (7 bases). The clonotype was recovered from a man in his fifties or sixties who received an inactivated influenza vaccine. Written as DNA, the CDR3 is TGTGCCAGCAGTTTACCGCGGGGGCGAACCGGGGAGCTGTTTTTT. As protein: CASSLPRGRTGELFF.